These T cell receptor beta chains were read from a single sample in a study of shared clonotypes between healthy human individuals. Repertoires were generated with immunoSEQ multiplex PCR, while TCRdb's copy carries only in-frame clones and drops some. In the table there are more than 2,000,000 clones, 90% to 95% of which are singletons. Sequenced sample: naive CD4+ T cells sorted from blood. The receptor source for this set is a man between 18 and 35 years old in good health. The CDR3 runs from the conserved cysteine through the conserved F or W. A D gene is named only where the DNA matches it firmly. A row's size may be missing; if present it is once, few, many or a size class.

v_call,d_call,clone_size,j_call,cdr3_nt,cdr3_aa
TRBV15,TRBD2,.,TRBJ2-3,TGTGCCACCAGCAGTTTTAGCGGGGGGGCAGATACGCAGTATTTT,CATSSFSGGADTQYF
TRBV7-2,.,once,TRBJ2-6,TGTGCCAGCAGCTCGGGGCTCTCTGGGGCCAACGTCCTGACTTTC,CASSSGLSGANVLTF
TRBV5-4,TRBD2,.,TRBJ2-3,TGTGCCAGCAGAGCGGCGGGACTAGCCGTTTCGGATACGCAGTATTTT,CASRAAGLAVSDTQYF
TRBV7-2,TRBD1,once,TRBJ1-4,TGTGCCAGCAGGTTAGACAGGGGCCCAAATGAAAAACTGTTTTTT,CASRLDRGPNEKLFF
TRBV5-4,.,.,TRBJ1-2,TGTGCCAGCAGCTTACAGGGTAACTATGGCTACACCTTC,CASSLQGNYGYTF
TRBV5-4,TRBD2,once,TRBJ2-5,TGTGCCAGCAGCCTGGGACTAGCGGGGGGCGGGGAGACCCAGTACTTC,CASSLGLAGGGETQYF
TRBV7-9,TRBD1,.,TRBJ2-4,TGTGCCAGCAGCCTCGGGACAGGGGGCGGGAACATTCAGTACTTC,CASSLGTGGGNIQYF
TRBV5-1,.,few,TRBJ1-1,TGCGCCAGCAGCTTTTCCCCAGGGGCTGAAGCTTTCTTT,CASSFSPGAEAFF
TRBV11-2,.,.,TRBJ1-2,TGTGCCAGCAGCTTAGGGGTTCGGGGTAACTATGGCTACACCTTC,CASSLGVRGNYGYTF
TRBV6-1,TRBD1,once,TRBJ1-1,TGTGCCAGCAGTGGACAGGGGGCGCCGCGGACTGAAGCTTTCTTT,CASSGQGAPRTEAFF
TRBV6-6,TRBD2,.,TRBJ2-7,TGTGCCAGCAGTCCCGGACTAGCGGCCCACTACGAGCAGTACTTC,CASSPGLAAHYEQYF
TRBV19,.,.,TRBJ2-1,TGTGCCAGTAAGAGCGGCTCGTACAATGAGCAGTTCTTC,CASKSGSYNEQFF
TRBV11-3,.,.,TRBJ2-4,TGTGCCAGCAGCTTAGATGAAGGATTACCCCTCCTTCAGTACTTC,CASSLDEGLPLLQYF
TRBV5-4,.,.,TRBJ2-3,TGTGCCAGCAGCCCCCCCGGCACAGATACGCAGTATTTT,CASSPPGTDTQYF
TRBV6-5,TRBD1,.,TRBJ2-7,TGTGCCAGCAGACGGGACAGTACCTACGAGCAGTACTTC,CASRRDSTYEQYF
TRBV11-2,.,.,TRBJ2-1,TGTGCCAGCAGCTCAGGCTCCCGAAGCTCCTACAATGAGCAGTTCTTC,CASSSGSRSSYNEQFF
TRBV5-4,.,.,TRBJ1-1,TGTGCCAGCACCTTAACAGGAAATGAAGCTTTCTTT,CASTLTGNEAFF
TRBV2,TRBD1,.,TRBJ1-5,TGTGCCAGCGCCGCGACAGGGGGTCGTCAGCCCCAGCATTTT,CASAATGGRQPQHF
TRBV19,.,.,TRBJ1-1,TGTGCCAGTAGTATAGGGCAGAAGAACACTGAAGCTTTCTTT,CASSIGQKNTEAFF
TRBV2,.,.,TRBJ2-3,TGTGCCAGCACTCCGGGACTGTACACAGATACGCAGTATTTT,CASTPGLYTDTQYF
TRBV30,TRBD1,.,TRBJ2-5,TGTGCCTGGGGGACAGGGGTTGGCTTTGGGGAGACCCAGTACTTC,CAWGTGVGFGETQYF
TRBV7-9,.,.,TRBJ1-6,TGTGCCAGCCGTGGGACGCTAAATAATTCACCCCTCCACTTT,CASRGTLNNSPLHF
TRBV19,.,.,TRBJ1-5,TGTGCCAGTAGTAAAATCCGACAGGTTGCGATTCAGCCCCAGCATTTT,CASSKIRQVAIQPQHF
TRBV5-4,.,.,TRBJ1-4,TGTGCCAGCAGCCCGGCGGGTCCGGCTTCGCGTGAAAAACTGTTTTTT,CASSPAGPASREKLFF
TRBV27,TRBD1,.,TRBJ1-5,TGTGCCAGCAGTCCATGGGACAGGGAGGGTCAGCCCCAGCATTTT,CASSPWDREGQPQHF
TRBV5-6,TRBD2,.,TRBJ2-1,TGTGCCAGCAGCTCTAGCGGGAGAGCCTACAATGAGCAGTTCTTC,CASSSSGRAYNEQFF
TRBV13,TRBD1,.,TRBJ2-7,TGTGCCAGCAGCTCCGGGACAGGGCTTTACGAGCAGTACTTC,CASSSGTGLYEQYF
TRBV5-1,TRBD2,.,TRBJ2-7,TGCGCCAGCAGCGTGACTAGCGGATACGAGCAGTACTTC,CASSVTSGYEQYF
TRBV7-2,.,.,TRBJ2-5,TGTGCCAGCAGCTTAGGTCAAGAGACCCAGTACTTC,CASSLGQETQYF
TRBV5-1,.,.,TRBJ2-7,TGCGCCAGCAGCTTGGCCGCAGTATCCTACGAGCAGTACTTC,CASSLAAVSYEQYF
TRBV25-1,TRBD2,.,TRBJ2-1,TGTGCCAGCAGTGAAAGTGGGAGGGTATACAATGAGCAGTTCTTC,CASSESGRVYNEQFF
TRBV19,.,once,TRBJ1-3,TGTGCCACGTCACTGGGGTCTGGAAACACCATATATTTT,CATSLGSGNTIYF
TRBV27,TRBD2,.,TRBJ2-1,TGTGCCAGCAGTTTCCTGGGACTAGCGGGAGGGCCGACCTACAATGAGCAGTTCTTC,CASSFLGLAGGPTYNEQFF
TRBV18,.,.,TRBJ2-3,TGTGCCAGCTCACCACTGGGGGGACCAAAAGCCGATACGCAGTATTTT,CASSPLGGPKADTQYF
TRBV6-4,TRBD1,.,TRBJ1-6,TGTGCCAGCAGCCATAGTGATTCCGGGACAGGGGGCTCCTATAATTCACCCCTCCACTTT,CASSHSDSGTGGSYNSPLHF